The entry below gives a single TCR beta chain sequence along with its context. What it recognizes is unknown. Losses at the gene ends were 3 bases for V and 12 bases for J; bases not matched to a gene: 5. In germline, CDR1 is SGHRS, CDR2 YFSETQ. The CDR3 runs to 14 residues. This specimen comes from a study of post-analysis software for immune sequencing data. cDNA libraries for TCR beta contained unique molecular identifiers. In TCRdb, the PCR reads were re-called with MiXCR into one record per CDR3 protein. This table holds about 620,000 distinct CDR3 sequences, roughly 47% found once. Findings and caveats of the study: The study found significantly lower normalized Chao1 diversity in multiple sclerosis patients than in controls. The study found TRBV5-6, TRBV5-1 and TRBV20-1 among about five TRBV segments more frequent in patients than controls.

The TCR comes from a girl aged 10 to 17 with multiple sclerosis. The genes are TRBV5-1 and TRBJ2-1, with 14 bases aligning to TRBD2. The sample taken for sequencing was blood. Written as DNA, the CDR3 is TGCGCCAGCAGCTCGACTAGCGGGGGGGCAGGGCAGTTCTTC. Its translation is CASSSTSGGAGQFF.